A single sample is the source of the 32 T cell receptor beta chains below, sequenced in a study of T cell repertoires in cytomegalovirus infection. TCRdb re-derived calls from the reads in MiXCR, one entry per CDR3 protein. The table includes 110,000 or so distinct CDR3 sequences, 30% detected once. Their specific antigens are unknown. Source: CD8+ T cells from cultured PBMCs, taken from culture after CMV antigen stimulation. Source of these receptors: a human donor in good health (CMV status not recorded). Some clones in this sample may be carry-over from other donors' samples.

The chain has TRBV2 and TRBJ2-7; D not certain. The germline CDR1 and CDR2 sequences are SNHLY and FYNNEI. The CDR3 is 13 amino acids. The V end lost 7 bases, the J end lost 6 bases, and 16 bases lay between the germline ends. The CDR3 is CASIGEELLEQYF. The CDR3, as DNA: TGTGCCAGCATTGGGGAAGAGTTGCTCGAGCAGTACTTC.

The rearrangement links TRBV2 to TRBJ1-6, with D possibly matching TRBD1 (6 bases). This CDR3 is 15 amino acids long. Germline V gene data show CDR1 as SNHLY and CDR2 as FYNNEI. The V end lost 11 bases, the J end lost 6 bases, and 20 bases lay between the germline ends. The CDR3 coding sequence is TGTGCCGGCGCCCTATACGGACAGCTTAATTCACCCCTCCACTTT. This translates into CAGALYGQLNSPLHF. The whole variable domain, filled in from reference TRBV2 and TRBJ1-6, reads EPEVTQTPSHQVTQMGQEVILRCVPISNHLYFYWYRQILGQKVEFLVSFYNNEISEKSEIFDDQFSVERPDGSNFTLKIRSTKLEDSAMYFCAGALYGQLNSPLHFGNGTRLTVT.

The chain employs TRBV7-8 and TRBJ2-4; no definite D call. CDR3 length: 13 residues. The V gene's germline CDR1 is SGHVS and CDR2 FQNEAQ. Trimming cost V 8 bases and J 1 base, with 9 bases left between them. As DNA, the CDR3 is TGTGCCAGCGGGCGGACGGCCAAAAACATTCAGTACTTC. The encoded protein is CASGRTAKNIQYF.

The chain uses TRBV19 and TRBJ1-2; D is perhaps TRBD1 (6 bases). V lost 8 bases to trimming and J lost 8 bases, with 12 bases between them. This CDR3 has 11 residues. The germline V gene encodes CDR1 LNHDA and CDR2 SQIVND (reference sequence). Here the CDR3 reads CASRGGTGYTF. CDR3 DNA sequence: TGTGCCAGTCGAGGGGGGACCGGCTACACCTTC.

This clonotype appeared once. The chain couples TRBV19 to TRBJ1-5; maybe TRBD1 (5 bases). The V gene's germline CDR1 is LNHDA and CDR2 SQIVND (reference sequence). The length of the CDR3 is 11 residues. In DNA form, the CDR3 reads TGTTCATCGGGCGGGGGTCAGCCCCAGCATTTT. Amino acids: CSSGGGQPQHF.

This chain connects TRBV5-4 to TRBJ1-1; D remains unclear. The V end lost 4 bases, the J end lost 7 bases, and 17 bases lay between the germline ends. This CDR3 is 14 amino acids long. Germline V gives CDR1 SGHNT, CDR2 YYREEE (reference sequence). The CDR3 nucleotides are TGTGCCAGCAGCCCCACCCGGGCGTCAAATGAAGCTTTCTTT. Its translation: CASSPTRASNEAFF. The variable domain in full, completed from reference TRBV5-4 and TRBJ1-1, reads ETGVTQSPTHLIKTRGQQVTLRCSSQSGHNTVSWYQQALGQGPQFIFQYYREEENGRGNFPPRFSGLQFPNYSSELNVNALELDDSALYLCASSPTRASNEAFFGQGTRLTVV.

This clonotype was detected only a few times. The chain carries TRBV12-3 or TRBV12-4 and TRBJ2-5, with D perhaps matching TRBD1 or TRBD2 (5 bases each). The CDR3 runs to 15 residues. The V end was cut by 3 bases, the J end by 5 bases, with 16 bases between. This CDR3 is CASSFTGPLGETQYF. As DNA, the CDR3 is TGTGCCAGCAGTTTTACGGGACCTCTGGGGGAGACCCAGTACTTC.

This clonotype has just a few counts. The V call is TRBV6-6, the J call TRBJ2-5, with TRBD1 matching over 7 bases. This CDR3 has 14 amino acids. Germline loops: CDR1 MNHNY, CDR2 SVGAGI (reference sequence). Trimming cost V 5 bases and J 4 bases; bases outside gene matches: 7. CDR3 amino acids: CASSQGDGGETQYF. The DNA of the CDR3 is TGTGCCAGCAGTCAGGGGGACGGCGGAGAGACCCAGTACTTC.

This rearrangement joins TRBV7-9 to TRBJ1-2, with D possibly being TRBD1 (5 bases). CDR1 SEHNR and CDR2 FQNEAQ come from the germline V gene (reference sequence). The CDR3 runs to 14 residues. V was shortened by 2 bases and J by 2 bases, with 9 bases between the two germline ends. CDR3 residues: CASSLSAGNYGYTF. Here the CDR3 DNA reads TGTGCCAGCAGCTTATCGGCAGGGAACTATGGCTACACCTTC.

V and J are TRBV4-1 and TRBJ1-1; D is possibly TRBD1 (5 bases). The V and J ends lost 0 bases and 7 bases respectively, with 9 bases between them. Germline CDR1 is MGHRA and CDR2 is YSYEKL. CDR3 length equals 13 residues. CDR3 sequence (DNA): TGCGCCAGCAGCCAAGAAGGGGTAGGTGAAGCTTTCTTT. Amino acids: CASSQEGVGEAFF.

This clonotype appeared a few times. The CDR3 here is CASSQGVGYTEAFF. The DNA for the CDR3 is TGCGCCAGCAGCCAGGGCGTCGGTTACACTGAAGCTTTCTTT. J is TRBJ1-1 and V is TRBV4-3; D gene unclear. The V end lost 3 bases, the J end lost 3 bases, and 11 bases lay between the germline ends. The CDR3 sequence is 14 residues long. Germline values: CDR1 LGHNA, CDR2 YSLEER.

This clonotype was observed a few times. The gene calls are TRBV19 and TRBJ1-1; TRBD1 might be the D (6 bases). V was shortened by 6 bases and J by 0 bases, with 14 bases between the two germline ends. Germline CDR1 and CDR2: LNHDA and SQIVND (reference sequence). The CDR3 has 15 residues. CDR3 sequence: CASSQDGGLNTEAFF. In DNA form, the CDR3 reads TGTGCCAGTAGCCAAGATGGGGGGCTGAACACTGAAGCTTTCTTT.

V gene TRBV2 combines with J gene TRBJ2-7; D not resolved. From germline, CDR1 is SNHLY and CDR2 FYNNEI. The length of the CDR3 is 15 residues. Trimming left V 1 base short and J 0 bases short, with 10 bases between. The CDR3 protein is CASSEGQGSSYEQYF. CDR3 bases: TGTGCCAGCAGTGAAGGTCAAGGAAGCTCCTACGAGCAGTACTTC.

This chain links TRBV13 with TRBJ1-2, with D maybe TRBD1 (5 bases). CDR3 length equals 14 residues. Germline loops: CDR1 PRHDT, CDR2 FYEKMQ (reference sequence). The germline V and J ends were trimmed by 5 bases and 4 bases, with 14 bases remaining between them. The CDR3: CASSPRAGTYGYTF. The CDR3 DNA sequence: TGTGCCAGCAGCCCTAGAGCAGGGACCTATGGCTACACCTTC.

The rearrangement links TRBV27 to TRBJ2-7, with 10 bases matching TRBD1. CDR3 length: 13 amino acids. With 5 bases clipped from V and 3 bases from J, the junction kept 1 base outside the gene matches. Per germline, CDR1 MNHEY and CDR2 SMNVEV (reference sequence). The CDR3 sequence: CASSRTGGYEQYF. The CDR3 DNA reads as TGTGCCAGCAGTCGGACAGGGGGCTACGAGCAGTACTTC.

This clonotype was seen a few times. The rearrangement uses TRBV4-1 and TRBJ1-5, with TRBD1 as a possible D gene (5 bases). The germline V gene has CDR1 MGHRA and CDR2 YSYEKL. V shed 0 bases and J shed 4 bases, with 10 bases lying between them. The CDR3 covers 15 residues. CDR3 region: CASSQEVGGNQPQHF. CDR3 DNA sequence: TGCGCCAGCAGCCAAGAGGTGGGGGGTAATCAGCCCCAGCATTTT.

CDR3 bases: TGTGCCAGCAGTTGGAACAGATACAATGAGCAGTTCTTC. It yields the protein CASSWNRYNEQFF. V usage is TRBV27 and J usage is TRBJ2-1, with D unresolved. Germline CDR1 reads MNHEY; CDR2 reads SMNVEV (reference sequence). The ends were cut back, 4 bases at V and 4 bases at J, with 8 bases in the middle. This CDR3 is built from 13 residues.

The CDR3 nucleotides are TGTGCCAGCAGCCCTCGGTACAGCGGCCGTGAAGAGACCCAGTACTTC. Amino acid sequence: CASSPRYSGREETQYF. The chain carries TRBV7-6 and TRBJ2-5; maybe TRBD2 (5 bases). This CDR3 spans 16 amino acids. V was shortened by 5 bases and J by 3 bases, with 19 bases between the two germline ends. Germline CDR1 reads SGHVS; CDR2 reads FNYEAQ.

This clonotype was counted a few times. This chain uses TRBV7-9 with TRBJ2-7, with D tentatively TRBD1 (5 bases). The V end lost 2 bases, the J end lost 6 bases, and 14 bases lay between the germline ends. This CDR3 is built from 14 residues. Germline V CDR1 and CDR2: SEHNR, FQNEAQ (reference sequence). CDR3 loop: CASSLPGRAAEQYF. The CDR3 nucleotides read TGTGCCAGCAGCTTACCGGGCAGGGCCGCCGAGCAGTACTTC. The complete variable domain, with remaining parts taken from reference TRBV7-9 and TRBJ2-7, reads DTGVSQNPRHKITKRGQNVTFRCDPISEHNRLYWYRQTLGQGPEFLTYFQNEAQLEKSRLLSDRFSAERPKGSFSTLEIQRTEQGDSAMYLCASSLPGRAAEQYFGPGTRLTVT.

The J gene is TRBJ2-7, the V gene TRBV2, with 10 bases matching TRBD2. This CDR3 comprises 16 residues. J was trimmed by 1 base and V by 4 bases; bases with no gene match: 7. The germline V gene encodes CDR1 SNHLY and CDR2 FYNNEI. This chain's CDR3 is CASSASGGPVSYEQYF. The CDR3 region has the DNA TGTGCCAGCAGTGCTAGCGGGGGCCCCGTATCCTACGAGCAGTACTTC.

The V and J genes are TRBV19 and TRBJ2-1, with TRBD1 matching over 7 bases. Germline CDR1 and CDR2: LNHDA and SQIVND (reference sequence). Unmatched junction bases numbered 8, after V lost 7 bases and J lost 8 bases. The CDR3 runs to 13 residues. CDR3 bases: TGTGCCAGTACTGGACAGGTCTTCGATGAGCAGTTCTTC. This sequence encodes CASTGQVFDEQFF.

The gene calls are TRBV6-1 and TRBJ1-6, with D unclear. The germline V and J ends were trimmed by 4 bases and 0 bases, with 13 bases remaining between them. CDR3 size: 17 residues. Per germline, CDR1 MNHNS and CDR2 SASEGT. The CDR3 region is CASSGPTPSSYNSPLHF. The CDR3, as DNA: TGTGCCAGCAGTGGGCCAACCCCGAGCTCCTATAATTCACCCCTCCACTTT.

This clonotype occurred a few times. The V gene is TRBV27, the J gene TRBJ2-7, with D unresolved. Germline V CDR1 and CDR2: MNHEY, SMNVEV (reference sequence). Trimming pared 5 bases from V and 4 bases from J, leaving 15 bases between. The CDR3 contains 14 residues. CDR3 in DNA: TGTGCCAGCAGTATCCAGGCATCAGGTTACGAGCAGTACTTC. It codes for CASSIQASGYEQYF.

This clonotype was detected only a few times. The J gene is TRBJ1-1, the V gene TRBV28; the D gene is possibly TRBD1 (6 bases). This CDR3 has 17 residues. Per the germline V gene, CDR1 is MDHEN and CDR2 is SYDVKM. V lost 2 bases to trimming and J lost 3 bases, with 19 bases between them. The CDR3 region has the DNA TGTGCCAGCAGTTTAGGGGGAACAAACAGGGCGGACACTGAAGCTTTCTTT. Protein sequence: CASSLGGTNRADTEAFF.

This chain connects TRBV19 to TRBJ2-4; possibly TRBD1 or TRBD2 for D (5 bases each). The ends were cut back, 7 bases at V and 4 bases at J, with 17 bases in the middle. Germline V gene data show CDR1 as LNHDA and CDR2 as SQIVND (reference sequence). The CDR3 sequence is 15 residues long. CDR3 nucleotide sequence: TGTGCCAGTATGGAGGAGGATGGGGGTAAAAACATTCAGTACTTC. Translation gives CASMEEDGGKNIQYF.

This clonotype was seen a handful of times. The chain couples TRBV29-1 to TRBJ2-1; TRBD1 agrees at 9 bases. The CDR3 runs to 15 residues. From germline, CDR1 is SQVTM and CDR2 ANQGSEA. The ends lost 4 bases at V and 7 bases at J; junction bases unmatched: 11. CDR3 protein: CSVASGTGRSNEQFF. CDR3 nucleotides: TGCAGCGTTGCTTCCGGGACAGGGAGATCGAATGAGCAGTTCTTC.

This chain connects TRBV27 to TRBJ1-2; tentative D call: TRBD1 (5 bases). Germline V lookup: CDR1 MNHEY, CDR2 SMNVEV (reference sequence). The CDR3 is made up of 12 amino acids. The V and J ends lost 8 bases and 2 bases respectively, with 9 bases between them. CDR3 amino acids: CASGTSNYGYTF. CDR3 nucleotides: TGTGCCAGCGGGACGAGCAACTATGGCTACACCTTC.

The sample holds a few counts of this clonotype. V is TRBV27 and J is TRBJ1-2, with a weak D call TRBD1 (6 bases). The V end was cut by 4 bases, the J end by 4 bases, with 13 bases between. This CDR3 is built from 14 residues. Germline CDR1 MNHEY, CDR2 SMNVEV (reference sequence). In DNA form, the CDR3 reads TGTGCCAGCAGTTCAAACAGGGTCTCCTATGGCTACACCTTC. It yields the protein CASSSNRVSYGYTF.

This clonotype was counted between two and nine times. The chain employs TRBV5-4 and TRBJ2-5, with TRBD1 matching 7 bases. The germline V gene has CDR1 SGHNT and CDR2 YYREEE (reference sequence). This CDR3 is built from 15 residues. The V segment lost 3 bases and the J segment 4 bases; nucleotides outside the gene matches: 9. CDR3 nucleotide sequence: TGTGCCAGCAGCTGGATTACAGGGGCAGGAGAGACCCAGTACTTC. Encoded protein: CASSWITGAGETQYF. The variable domain in full, completed from reference TRBV5-4 and TRBJ2-5, reads ETGVTQSPTHLIKTRGQQVTLRCSSQSGHNTVSWYQQALGQGPQFIFQYYREEENGRGNFPPRFSGLQFPNYSSELNVNALELDDSALYLCASSWITGAGETQYFGPGTRLLVL.

The chain links TRBV4-1 to TRBJ2-7; TRBD1 matches 7 bases. The CDR3 runs 15 residues. Germline V gene data show CDR1 as MGHRA and CDR2 as YSYEKL. V gave up 3 bases and J gave up 0 bases; unmatched junction bases: 5. CDR3 region: CASSHDWTGSYEQYF. The CDR3 DNA follows: TGCGCCAGCAGCCACGACTGGACAGGCTCCTACGAGCAGTACTTC.

This clonotype came up a few times. The CDR3 sequence: CASRQTGAFSYEQYF. The CDR3 DNA sequence: TGTGCCAGCAGGCAGACAGGGGCCTTCTCCTACGAGCAGTACTTC. This chain connects TRBV6-6 to TRBJ2-7, with TRBD1 matching over 8 bases. The CDR3 runs to 15 residues. The germline CDR1 and CDR2 sequences are MNHNY and SVGAGI (reference sequence). V was pared by 6 bases and J by 0 bases, with 7 bases of the junction left unmatched.

This clonotype was recorded a few times. V gene TRBV7-6 combines with J gene TRBJ2-3; TRBD2 matches at 7 bases. J gave up 2 bases and V 3 bases, and 2 bases lay outside the gene matches. CDR3 size: 14 residues. Germline CDR1 reads SGHVS; CDR2 reads FNYEAQ. The DNA of the CDR3 is TGTGCCAGCAGCTTGAGCGGGACCACAGATACGCAGTATTTT. Its translation is CASSLSGTTDTQYF.